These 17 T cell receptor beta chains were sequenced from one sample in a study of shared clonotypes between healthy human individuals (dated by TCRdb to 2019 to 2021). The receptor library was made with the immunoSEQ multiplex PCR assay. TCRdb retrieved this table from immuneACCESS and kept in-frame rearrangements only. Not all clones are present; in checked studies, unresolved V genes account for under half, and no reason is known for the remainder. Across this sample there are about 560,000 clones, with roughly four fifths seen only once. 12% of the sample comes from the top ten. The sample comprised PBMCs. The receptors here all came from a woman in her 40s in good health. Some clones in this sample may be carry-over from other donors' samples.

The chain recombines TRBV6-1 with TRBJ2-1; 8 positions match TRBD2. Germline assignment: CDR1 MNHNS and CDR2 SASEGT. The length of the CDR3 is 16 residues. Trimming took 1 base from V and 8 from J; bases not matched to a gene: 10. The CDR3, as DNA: TGTGCCAGCAGTGAAGACGCTAGGACTAGCCTGTATGAGCAGTTCTTC. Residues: CASSEDARTSLYEQFF.

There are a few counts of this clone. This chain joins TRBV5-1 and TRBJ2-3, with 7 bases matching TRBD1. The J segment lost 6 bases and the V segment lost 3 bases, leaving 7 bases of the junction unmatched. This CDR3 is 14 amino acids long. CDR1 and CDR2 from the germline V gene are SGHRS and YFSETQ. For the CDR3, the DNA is TGCGCCAGCAGCTCGGGACAGCCGATCGATACGCAGTATTTT. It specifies CASSSGQPIDTQYF.

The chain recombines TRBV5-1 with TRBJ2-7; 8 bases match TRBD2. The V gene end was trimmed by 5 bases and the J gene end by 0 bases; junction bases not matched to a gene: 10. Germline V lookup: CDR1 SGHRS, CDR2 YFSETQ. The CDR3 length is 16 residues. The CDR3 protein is CASSRGLAGYSYEQYF. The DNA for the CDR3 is TGCGCCAGCAGTCGGGGGCTAGCGGGTTACTCCTACGAGCAGTACTTC.

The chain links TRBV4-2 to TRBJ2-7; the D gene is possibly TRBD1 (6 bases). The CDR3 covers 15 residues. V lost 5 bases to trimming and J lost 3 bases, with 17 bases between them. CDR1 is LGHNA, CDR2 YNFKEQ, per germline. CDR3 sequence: CASSGAATGGYEQYF. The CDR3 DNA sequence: TGTGCCAGCAGCGGAGCGGCGACAGGTGGCTACGAGCAGTACTTC.

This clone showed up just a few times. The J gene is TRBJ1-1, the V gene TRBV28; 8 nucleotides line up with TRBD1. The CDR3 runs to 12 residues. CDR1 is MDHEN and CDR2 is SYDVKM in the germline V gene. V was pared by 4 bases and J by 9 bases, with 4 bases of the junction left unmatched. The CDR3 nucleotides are TGTGCCAGCAGTTCAGACAGGGGAAAAGCTTTCTTT. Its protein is CASSSDRGKAFF.

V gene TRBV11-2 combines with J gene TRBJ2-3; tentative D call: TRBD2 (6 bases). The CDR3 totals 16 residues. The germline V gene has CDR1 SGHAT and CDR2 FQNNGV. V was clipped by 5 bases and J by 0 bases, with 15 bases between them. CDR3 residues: CASSPWGELSTDTQYF. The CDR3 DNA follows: TGTGCCAGCAGCCCATGGGGGGAGCTTAGCACAGATACGCAGTATTTT.

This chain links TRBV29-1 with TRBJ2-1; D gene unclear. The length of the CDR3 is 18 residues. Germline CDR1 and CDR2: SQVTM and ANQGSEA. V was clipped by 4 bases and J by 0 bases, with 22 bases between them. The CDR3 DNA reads TGCAGCGTTGTCTCGCATTTGCCAGGAACCTTCTCCTACAATGAGCAGTTCTTC. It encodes CSVVSHLPGTFSYNEQFF.

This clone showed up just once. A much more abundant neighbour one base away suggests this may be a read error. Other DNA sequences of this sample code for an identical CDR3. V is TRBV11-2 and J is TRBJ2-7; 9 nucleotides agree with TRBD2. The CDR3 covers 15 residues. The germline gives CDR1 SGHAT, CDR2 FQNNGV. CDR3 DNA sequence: TGTGCTAGCAGCTCGGGACTAGCAGAAAATTACGAGCAGTACTTC. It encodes CASSSGLAENYEQYF.

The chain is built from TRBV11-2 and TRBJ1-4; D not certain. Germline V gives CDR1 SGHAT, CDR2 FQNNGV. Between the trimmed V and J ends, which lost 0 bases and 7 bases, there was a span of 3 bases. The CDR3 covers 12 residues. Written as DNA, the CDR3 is TGTGCCAGCAGCTTAGAGGCTGAAAAACTGTTTTTT. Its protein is CASSLEAEKLFF.

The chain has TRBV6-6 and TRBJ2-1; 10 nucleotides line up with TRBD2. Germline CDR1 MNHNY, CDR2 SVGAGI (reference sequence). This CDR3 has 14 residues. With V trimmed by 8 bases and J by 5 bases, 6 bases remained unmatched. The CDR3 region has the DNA TGTGCCAGCTATGGGACTAGCGCACACAATGAGCAGTTCTTC. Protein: CASYGTSAHNEQFF.

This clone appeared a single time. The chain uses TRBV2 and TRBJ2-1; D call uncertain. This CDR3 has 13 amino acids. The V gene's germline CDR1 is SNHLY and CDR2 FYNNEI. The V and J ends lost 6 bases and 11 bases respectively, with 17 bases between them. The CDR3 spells CASSLPQLSKQFF. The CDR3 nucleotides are TGTGCCAGCAGCCTACCACAGTTATCCAAGCAGTTCTTC. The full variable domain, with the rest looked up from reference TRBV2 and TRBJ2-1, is EPEVTQTPSHQVTQMGQEVILRCVPISNHLYFYWYRQILGQKVEFLVSFYNNEISEKSEIFDDQFSVERPDGSNFTLKIRSTKLEDSAMYFCASSLPQLSKQFFGPGTRLTVL.

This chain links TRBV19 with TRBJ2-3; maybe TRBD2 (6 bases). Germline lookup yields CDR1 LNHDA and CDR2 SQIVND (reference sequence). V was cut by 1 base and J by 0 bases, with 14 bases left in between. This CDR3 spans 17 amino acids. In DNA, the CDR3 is TGTGCCAGTAGTATAGGTGGCGGGACCCCTAGCACAGATACGCAGTATTTT. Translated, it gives CASSIGGGTPSTDTQYF.

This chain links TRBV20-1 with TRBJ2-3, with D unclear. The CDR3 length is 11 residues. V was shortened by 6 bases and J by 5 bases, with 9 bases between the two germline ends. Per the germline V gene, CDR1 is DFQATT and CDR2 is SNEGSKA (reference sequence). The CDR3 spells CSAKSLDTQYF. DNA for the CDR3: TGCAGTGCCAAGTCCCTAGATACGCAGTATTTT.

In DNA, the CDR3 is TGTGCCAGCAGTGAGGGGGTCACTGAAGCTTTCTTT. It codes for CASSEGVTEAFF. This sequence joins TRBV28 and TRBJ1-1; possibly TRBD1 for D (6 bases). The germline CDR1 and CDR2 sequences are MDHEN and SYDVKM. The CDR3 extends over 12 amino acids. V lost 5 bases and J lost 4, with 8 bases in between.

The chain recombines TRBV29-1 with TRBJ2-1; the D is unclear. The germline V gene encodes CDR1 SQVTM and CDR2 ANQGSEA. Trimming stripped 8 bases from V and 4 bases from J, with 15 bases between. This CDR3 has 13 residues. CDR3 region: CSSTRSAYNEQFF. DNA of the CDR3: TGCAGCTCCACCCGGAGTGCATACAATGAGCAGTTCTTC.

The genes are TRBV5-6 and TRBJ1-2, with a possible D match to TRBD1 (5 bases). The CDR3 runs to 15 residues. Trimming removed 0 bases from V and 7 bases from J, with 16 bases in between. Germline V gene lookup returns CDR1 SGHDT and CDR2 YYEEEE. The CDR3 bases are TGTGCCAGCAGCTTGGTCGGCAGGGCGTTGCGTGGCTACACCTTC. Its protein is CASSLVGRALRGYTF.

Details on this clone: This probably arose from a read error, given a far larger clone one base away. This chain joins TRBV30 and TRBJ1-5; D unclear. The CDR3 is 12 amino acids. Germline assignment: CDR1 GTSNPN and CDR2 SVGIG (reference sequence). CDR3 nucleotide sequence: TGTGCCTGGAGTGGGAGCAATCAGCACCAGCATTTT. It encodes CAWSGSNQHQHF.